Given below is one T cell receptor (beta chain) in context. Its specificity is not known. This entry comes from a study of T-cell memory formation after mild COVID-19. The overall study: TCR clusters were largely donor specific.

Whole-study results and caveats: A second wave of clones peaked on day 37, and their SARS-CoV-2 specificity went unconfirmed. Cross-reactive memory seemingly joined, as some responding clones were found in pre-infection memory.

A 5'RACE reaction primed in the constant segment made cDNA libraries of TCR alpha and TCR beta, and these carried sample barcodes and UMIs. TCRdb fed the 5' RACE reads into MiXCR, producing one record per CDR3 protein. The sample has approximately 350,000 distinct CDR3 sequences; approximately 15% are singletons. V lost 6 bases to trimming and J lost 5 bases, with 14 bases between them. Per the germline V gene, CDR1 is SQVTM and CDR2 is ANQGSEA. There are 13 residues in the CDR3. J is TRBJ2-1 and V is TRBV29-1, with D possibly being TRBD2 (6 bases). The specimen was PBMCs or a T cell subset sorted from them (not recorded which). The sequence was collected from a man aged 18 to 30 who had mild COVID-19 (a few samples of this study predate the infection). Cell type and time point are not known. CDR3 nucleotide sequence: TGCAGCGTAGTTAGGGGACTTAACAATGAGCAGTTCTTC. Amino acids: CSVVRGLNNEQFF.